The present T cell receptor beta chain was sequenced within a study of shared T cell receptors in the human thymus. CDR3 length: 18 amino acids. The germline CDR1 and CDR2 sequences are MDHEN and SYDVKM. Germline trimming cut 1 base from V and 4 bases from J; bases unmatched to any gene: 15. Repertoires were generated with immunoSEQ multiplex PCR, while TCRdb's copy carries only in-frame clones and drops some. The repertoire holds hundreds of thousands of clones, with approximately 87% as singletons. The same data also went into a second study, on human thymus T cells.

The sequencing sample was made of thymocytes. This chain uses TRBV28 with TRBJ1-2; TRBD1 agrees at 7 bases. The clonotype was recovered from a boy in the first two years of life with a congenital heart defect. The CDR3 DNA sequence: TGTGCCAGCAGTTTATTGCGGATAGGGGGCGCCCCTAGCTATGGCTACACCTTC. This translates into CASSLLRIGGAPSYGYTF.